A single sample gave rise to the 9 T cell receptor beta chains below, sequenced in a study of beta chain features in type 1 diabetes. Isolated RNA was reverse transcribed in full, so expressed TCRB transcripts were sequenced. Sequencing was performed with immunoSEQ multiplex PCR; in TCRdb, only in-frame clones are kept and a portion is missing. Of fewer than 400,000 clones in the sample, 8% were seen once. The sample taken for sequencing was central memory CD4+ T cells from blood. These receptor sequences come from a woman between 18 and 29 years old in good health.

The gene calls are TRBV28 and TRBJ2-7; TRBD2 agrees at 7 bases. Germline CDR1 reads MDHEN; CDR2 reads SYDVKM. The V and J ends lost 6 bases and 3 bases, in that order; junction bases with no gene match: 8. The CDR3 is 14 residues long. The CDR3 loop is CASRRTGTIYEQYF. The CDR3 nucleotides read TGTGCCAGCAGACGTACCGGGACTATCTACGAGCAGTACTTC.

The V and J genes are TRBV19 and TRBJ2-1, with D perhaps TRBD1 (5 bases). The CDR3 covers 14 residues. Trimming removed 4 bases at V and 7 bases at J, with 14 bases between. Germline V lookup: CDR1 LNHDA, CDR2 SQIVND (reference sequence). CDR3 DNA sequence: TGTGCCAGTAGTAACGCAGGGATGGGTAATGAGCAGTTCTTC. This encodes CASSNAGMGNEQFF.

This clone was observed a handful of times. The rearrangement joins TRBV7-9 to TRBJ2-7; no clear D gene. V lost 1 base and J 3 bases, leaving 19 bases between the germline ends. CDR1 and CDR2 (germline): SEHNR, FQNEAQ (reference sequence). The length of the CDR3 is 17 residues. CDR3 in amino acids: CASSLGEAENHHYEQYF. CDR3 DNA: TGTGCCAGCAGCTTAGGCGAGGCGGAAAACCACCACTACGAGCAGTACTTC.

The gene calls are TRBV18 and TRBJ1-1; weak D call: TRBD1 (6 bases). Germline loops: CDR1 KGHSH, CDR2 LQKENI. Trimming cost V 6 bases and J 3 bases, with 11 bases left between them. CDR3 length: 13 amino acids. The CDR3 sequence: CASSKTGDTEAFF. CDR3 bases: TGTGCCAGCTCCAAGACAGGCGACACTGAAGCTTTCTTT.

The rearrangement uses TRBV28 and TRBJ1-5; the D is unclear. The CDR3 totals 15 residues. V lost 2 bases, J lost 0 bases, and 8 bases lay in between. Per germline, CDR1 MDHEN and CDR2 SYDVKM. CDR3 bases: TGTGCCAGCAGTTTAACTGGATATAGCAATCAGCCCCAGCATTTT. It encodes CASSLTGYSNQPQHF.

In this sample, this clone turned up a few times. The CDR3 spells CASSGGRKETQYF. CDR3 coding DNA: TGTGCCAGCAGTGGAGGCAGAAAAGAGACCCAGTACTTC. The rearrangement uses TRBV6-1 and TRBJ2-5, with D hard to call. Trimming shortened V by 4 bases and J by 3 bases, and 9 bases separated the two germline ends. The CDR3 spans 13 residues. Germline CDR1 and CDR2: MNHNS and SASEGT.

This chain uses TRBV11-2 with TRBJ2-7; D might be TRBD1 (5 bases). V shed 8 bases and J shed 2 bases, with 25 bases lying between them. This CDR3 comprises 17 residues. Germline assignment: CDR1 SGHAT and CDR2 FQNNGV. The CDR3 sequence is CASSRGWRSTIPYEQYF. The CDR3 DNA reads TGTGCCAGCTCAAGGGGATGGCGTAGCACCATTCCCTACGAGCAGTACTTC.

This chain connects TRBV6-5 to TRBJ2-3; 10 bases are shared with TRBD2. In germline, CDR1 is MNHEY, CDR2 SVGAGI. Trimming removed 7 bases from V and 4 bases from J; junction bases left unmatched: 8. The CDR3 is 15 amino acids. CDR3 residues: CASKSWLAGADTQYF. The DNA of the CDR3 is TGTGCCAGCAAGTCATGGCTAGCGGGAGCAGATACGCAGTATTTT.

This clone appeared a few times. CDR3 residues: CASSLGPGSNEQFF. Here the CDR3 DNA reads TGCGCCAGCAGCTTGGGGCCAGGGAGCAATGAGCAGTTCTTC. The rearrangement joins TRBV5-1 to TRBJ2-1, with D perhaps given as TRBD1 or TRBD2 (5 bases each). This CDR3 has 14 amino acids. Germline V CDR1 and CDR2: SGHRS, YFSETQ. V was shortened by 0 bases and J by 6 bases, with 10 bases between the two germline ends.